This T cell receptor beta chain was recovered during a study of T cell responses to AZD1222 COVID-19 vaccine. About the study: Pooling of second doses given at about 4 or about 12 weeks was done.

Produced via immunoSEQ multiplex PCR; TCRdb's table is partial and in-frame only. This table has 140,000 to 150,000 clones, roughly 92% appearing once. V lost 6 bases and J lost 6; bases outside the gene matches: 14. From germline, CDR1 is MDHEN and CDR2 SYDVKM. CDR3 length equals 16 residues. The V and J genes are TRBV28 and TRBJ1-5, with 7 bases identical to TRBD1. The receptor comes from an adult in good health. The material sequenced was peripheral blood, taken on day 0 of AZD1222 vaccination. CDR3 amino acids: CASSPGSPGGGQPQHF. The CDR3 bases are TGTGCCAGCAGCCCCGGCTCCCCAGGGGGAGGTCAGCCCCAGCATTTT.